One and the same sample provided the 18 T cell receptor beta chains below, sequenced in a study of cytomegalovirus exposure and HLA in healthy donors. Libraries were prepared by immunoSEQ multiplex PCR; TCRdb keeps only in-frame clonotypes and omits some of them. The repertoire holds some 130,000 clones, with approximately 84% as singletons. Sequencing used PBMCs. These receptors were taken from a man younger than 45 in good health and CMV-seropositive.

The chain links TRBV19 to TRBJ1-1; perhaps TRBD1 as D (6 bases). The CDR3 is 17 residues long. V was trimmed by 5 bases and J by 1 base, leaving 20 bases between them. Per germline, CDR1 LNHDA and CDR2 SQIVND (reference sequence). The CDR3 is CASSSTPNRTENTEAFF. The CDR3 DNA sequence: TGTGCCAGTAGTTCTACCCCGAACAGGACAGAGAACACTGAAGCTTTCTTT.

V usage is TRBV5-1 and J usage is TRBJ1-4; no clear D gene. Deletions cut 5 bases from V and 4 bases from J, with 18 bases between. CDR1 SGHRS and CDR2 YFSETQ come from the germline V gene. CDR3 size: 16 residues. The DNA for the CDR3 is TGCGCCAGCAGGAGGTTGGAGGGCGCAAGTAATGAAAAACTGTTTTTT. It translates to CASRRLEGASNEKLFF.

This chain links TRBV27 with TRBJ2-1; weak D call: TRBD2 (6 bases). With 6 bases removed from V and 4 bases from J, the gap between germline ends came to 22 bases. The CDR3 sequence is 17 residues long. The germline gives CDR1 MNHEY, CDR2 SMNVEV (reference sequence). CDR3 sequence reads: CASSGGTPGAQYNEQFF. Here the CDR3 DNA reads TGTGCCAGCAGCGGAGGGACCCCCGGGGCCCAATACAATGAGCAGTTCTTC.

This chain uses TRBV5-1 with TRBJ1-2; tentatively, D is TRBD1 (5 bases). Germline values: CDR1 SGHRS, CDR2 YFSETQ. Between the trimmed V and J ends, which lost 5 bases and 4 bases, there was a span of 18 bases. CDR3 length equals 15 residues. CDR3 DNA sequence: TGCGCCAGCAGTCCCGGGACTGAGGGCATCTATGGCTACACCTTC. Translation: CASSPGTEGIYGYTF.

This clone occurred a few times. The rearrangement uses TRBV6-6 and TRBJ1-5, with TRBD1 matching over 7 bases. The germline gives CDR1 MNHNY, CDR2 SVGAGI (reference sequence). This CDR3 has 16 amino acids. V lost 2 bases, J lost 3 bases, and 7 bases stayed unmatched. DNA of the CDR3: TGTGCCAGCAGTTACGTTAGGGGACAGCCCAATCAGCCCCAGCATTTT. This encodes CASSYVRGQPNQPQHF.

Only one count was recorded for this clone. J is TRBJ1-1 and V is TRBV11-2, with 11 bases matching TRBD1. After removal of 4 bases from V and 6 bases from J, the junction contained 4 bases not matched to a gene. The germline V gene has CDR1 SGHAT and CDR2 FQNNGV. The CDR3 is 14 amino acids. CDR3 nucleotides: TGTGCCAGCAGCTCCCGGACAGGGGGCCCTGAAGCTTTCTTT. Translated: CASSSRTGGPEAFF.

This chain uses TRBV9 with TRBJ2-1; a weak D match, TRBD2 (6 bases). V lost 3 bases, J lost 0 bases, and 10 bases lay in between. Germline V gene sequence: CDR1 SGDLS, CDR2 YYNGEE. This CDR3 has 15 amino acids. The CDR3 region has the DNA TGTGCCAGCAGCGCTAGCGCTAGCTCCTACAATGAGCAGTTCTTC. This sequence encodes CASSASASSYNEQFF.

The genes are TRBV27 and TRBJ2-7; D ambiguous. CDR3 size: 11 residues. CDR1 is MNHEY and CDR2 is SMNVEV in the germline V gene (reference sequence). Trimming left V 4 bases short and J 4 bases short, with 5 bases between. CDR3 residues: CASSSRYEQYF. The CDR3 DNA follows: TGTGCCAGCAGTTCGCGGTACGAGCAGTACTTC.

The rearrangement uses TRBV18 and TRBJ1-1, with TRBD1 matching over 8 bases. Per germline, CDR1 KGHSH and CDR2 LQKENI. The CDR3 has 16 amino acids. V was pared by 6 bases and J by 4 bases, with 13 bases of the junction left unmatched. The DNA of the CDR3 is TGTGCCAGCTCCCTTGGACAGGGAGGTTTGGGCACTGAAGCTTTCTTT. Its translation is CASSLGQGGLGTEAFF.

This chain links TRBV29-1 with TRBJ1-2, with 9 bases that match TRBD1. The CDR3 is made up of 13 amino acids. Germline values: CDR1 SQVTM, CDR2 ANQGSEA. V shed 6 bases, J shed 5 bases, and the junction held 7 bases outside the gene matches. For the CDR3, the DNA is TGCAGCGTAGAGTACGGGACAGGGTATGGCTACACCTTC. Translating it yields CSVEYGTGYGYTF.

In this sample, this clone turned up a few times. The J gene is TRBJ2-1, the V gene TRBV5-4; 7 nucleotides align to TRBD2. This CDR3 is 15 amino acids long. J gave up 7 bases and V 0 bases, and 7 bases lay outside the gene matches. Germline V lookup: CDR1 SGHNT, CDR2 YYREEE (reference sequence). CDR3 region: CASSLGVAGLNEQFF. CDR3 DNA: TGTGCCAGCAGCTTGGGGGTAGCGGGCCTGAATGAGCAGTTCTTC.

CDR3 loop: CASSSGQGARGTEAFF. Written as DNA, the CDR3 is TGCGCCAGCAGCTCGGGACAGGGGGCGCGGGGCACTGAAGCTTTCTTT. This chain connects TRBV5-1 to TRBJ1-1, with 12 positions matching TRBD1. The germline V gene encodes CDR1 SGHRS and CDR2 YFSETQ. The CDR3 extends over 16 amino acids. The V segment lost 3 bases and the J segment 4 bases; nucleotides outside the gene matches: 7.

This clone has a handful of counts. The rearrangement joins TRBV18 to TRBJ1-5; D gene uncertain. The germline gives CDR1 KGHSH, CDR2 LQKENI. Trimming shortened V by 4 bases and J by 4 bases, and 8 bases separated the two germline ends. CDR3 length: 13 residues. The CDR3 protein is CASSRAENQPQHF. The CDR3 bases are TGTGCCAGCTCACGCGCGGAAAATCAGCCCCAGCATTTT.

On this clone itself: Other DNA variants within this sample encode the same CDR3. J is TRBJ1-2 and V is TRBV4-1; 8 bases match TRBD1. The CDR3 length is 14 residues. Germline loops: CDR1 MGHRA, CDR2 YSYEKL. The J segment lost 4 bases and the V segment lost 3 bases, leaving 4 bases of the junction unmatched. The CDR3 loop reads CASSQGQGAYGYTF. Here the CDR3 DNA reads TGCGCCAGCAGCCAGGGGCAGGGGGCCTATGGCTACACCTTC.

V is TRBV7-9 and J is TRBJ1-4, with TRBD1 matching 7 bases. Germline-derived CDR1 and CDR2 are SEHNR and FQNEAQ (reference sequence). J lost 4 bases, V lost 6 bases, and 11 bases had no gene match. This CDR3 is built from 16 residues. For the CDR3, the DNA is TGTGCCAGCAGGCCCAATCCCGGGACAGATAATGAAAAACTGTTTTTT. Its translation is CASRPNPGTDNEKLFF.

This clone was found once. V gene TRBV2 combines with J gene TRBJ2-1; 7 bases line up with TRBD2. V gave up 11 bases and J gave up 7 bases; unmatched junction bases: 8. This CDR3 is built from 12 residues. Germline CDR1 and CDR2: SNHLY and FYNNEI. CDR3 in DNA: TGTGCCGGGCGGGAGAACGAGAATGAGCAGTTCTTC. This sequence encodes CAGRENENEQFF.

The rearrangement uses TRBV19 and TRBJ2-7; TRBD1 aligns across 8 bases. This CDR3 contains 13 residues. Looked up from germline, CDR1 is LNHDA and CDR2 is SQIVND (reference sequence). The junction had 3 bases not matched to a gene; V was cut back by 5 bases and J by 3 bases. The CDR3 nucleotides are TGTGCCAGTAGTTCTACAGGGGGCTACGAGCAGTACTTC. It codes for CASSSTGGYEQYF.

The V call is TRBV4-1, the J call TRBJ2-7; possible D gene TRBD2, 5 bases. This CDR3 comprises 15 residues. Trimming took 4 bases from V and 5 from J, leaving 18 bases between them. Germline-derived CDR1 and CDR2 are MGHRA and YSYEKL. Written as DNA, the CDR3 is TGCGCCAGCAGCCGGATAATCGGCGGAGGCCACGAGCAGTACTTC. Translating it yields CASSRIIGGGHEQYF.